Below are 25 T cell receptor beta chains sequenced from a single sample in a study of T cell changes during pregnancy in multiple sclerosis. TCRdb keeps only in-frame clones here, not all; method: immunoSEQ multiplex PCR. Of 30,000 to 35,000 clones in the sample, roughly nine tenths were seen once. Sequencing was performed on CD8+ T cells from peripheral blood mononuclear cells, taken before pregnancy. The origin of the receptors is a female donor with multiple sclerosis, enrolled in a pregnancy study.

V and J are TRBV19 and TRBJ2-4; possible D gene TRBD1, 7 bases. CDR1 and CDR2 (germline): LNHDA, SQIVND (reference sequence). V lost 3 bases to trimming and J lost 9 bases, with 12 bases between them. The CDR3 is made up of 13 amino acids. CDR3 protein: CASSIGQGGIQYF. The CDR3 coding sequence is TGTGCCAGTAGTATCGGGCAGGGGGGCATTCAGTACTTC.

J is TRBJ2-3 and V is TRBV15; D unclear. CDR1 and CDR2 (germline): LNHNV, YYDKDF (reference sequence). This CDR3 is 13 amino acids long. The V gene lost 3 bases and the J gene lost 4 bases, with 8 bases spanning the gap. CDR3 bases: TGTGCCACCAGCAGGCTAGTTTCAGATACGCAGTATTTT. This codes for CATSRLVSDTQYF.

As DNA, the CDR3 is TGTGCCAGCAGGGGCATAGGGACAGGGACTAATCAGCCCCAGCATTTT. Translation: CASRGIGTGTNQPQHF. The chain recombines TRBV19 with TRBJ1-5; 9 nucleotides line up with TRBD1. CDR1 is LNHDA and CDR2 is SQIVND in the germline V gene (reference sequence). The CDR3 is 16 residues long. V was clipped by 9 bases and J by 4 bases; unmatched bases: 13.

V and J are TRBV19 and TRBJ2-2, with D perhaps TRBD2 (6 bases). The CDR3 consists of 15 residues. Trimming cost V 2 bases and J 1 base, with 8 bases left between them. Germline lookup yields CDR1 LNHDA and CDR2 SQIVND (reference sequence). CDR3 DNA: TGTGCCAGTAGTATAACGGGAGTGAACACCGGGGAGCTGTTTTTT. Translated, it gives CASSITGVNTGELFF. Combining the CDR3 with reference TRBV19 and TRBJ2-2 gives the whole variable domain DGGITQSPKYLFRKEGQNVTLSCEQNLNHDAMYWYRQDPGQGLRLIYYSQIVNDFQKGDIAEGYSVSREKKESFPLTVTSAQKNPTAFYLCASSITGVNTGELFFGEGSRLTVL.

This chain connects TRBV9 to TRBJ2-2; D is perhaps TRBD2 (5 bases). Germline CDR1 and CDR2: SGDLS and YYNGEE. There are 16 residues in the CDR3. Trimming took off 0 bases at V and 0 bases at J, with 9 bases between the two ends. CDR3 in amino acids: CASSVDRGTNTGELFF. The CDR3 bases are TGTGCCAGCAGCGTAGACCGGGGAACGAACACCGGGGAGCTGTTTTTT.

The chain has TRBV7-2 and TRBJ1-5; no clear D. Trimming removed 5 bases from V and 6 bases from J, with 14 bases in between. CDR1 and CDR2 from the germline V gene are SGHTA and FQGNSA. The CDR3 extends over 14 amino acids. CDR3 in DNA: TGTGCCAGCAGCCGGACCTCGGGAGGTCAGCCCCAGCATTTT. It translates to CASSRTSGGQPQHF.

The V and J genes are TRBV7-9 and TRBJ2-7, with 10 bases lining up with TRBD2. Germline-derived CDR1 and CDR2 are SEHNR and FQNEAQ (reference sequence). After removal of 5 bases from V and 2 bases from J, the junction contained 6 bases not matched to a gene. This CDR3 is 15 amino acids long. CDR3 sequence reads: CASSTQSGRAYEQYF. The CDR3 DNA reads TGTGCCAGCAGCACCCAGAGCGGGAGGGCCTACGAGCAGTACTTC.

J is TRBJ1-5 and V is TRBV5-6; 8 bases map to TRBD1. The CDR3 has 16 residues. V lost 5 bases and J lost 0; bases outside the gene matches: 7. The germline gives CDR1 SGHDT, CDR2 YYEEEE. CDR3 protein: CASSYQGAYSNQPQHF. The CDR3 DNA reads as TGTGCCAGCAGTTACCAGGGGGCATATAGCAATCAGCCCCAGCATTTT.

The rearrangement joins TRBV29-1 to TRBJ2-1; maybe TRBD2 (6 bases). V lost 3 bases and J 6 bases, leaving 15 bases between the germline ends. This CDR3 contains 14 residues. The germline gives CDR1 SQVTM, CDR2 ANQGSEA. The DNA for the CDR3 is TGCAGCGTTGAGGCCGTCAGGGAGGTCAATGAGCAGTTCTTC. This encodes CSVEAVREVNEQFF.

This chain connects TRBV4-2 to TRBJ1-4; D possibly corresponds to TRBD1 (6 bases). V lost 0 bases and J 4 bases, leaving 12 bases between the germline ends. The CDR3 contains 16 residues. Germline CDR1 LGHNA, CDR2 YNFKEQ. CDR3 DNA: TGTGCCAGCAGCCAAGAAAAGAACAGGGTTAATGAAAAACTGTTTTTT. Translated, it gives CASSQEKNRVNEKLFF.

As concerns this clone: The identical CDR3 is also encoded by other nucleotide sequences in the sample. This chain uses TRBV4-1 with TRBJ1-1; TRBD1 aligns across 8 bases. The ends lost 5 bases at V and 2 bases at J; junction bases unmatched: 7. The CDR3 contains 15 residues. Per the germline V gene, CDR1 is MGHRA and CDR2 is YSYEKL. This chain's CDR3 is CASSFDRGSNTEAFF. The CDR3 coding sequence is TGCGCCAGCAGCTTCGACAGGGGAAGCAACACTGAAGCTTTCTTT.

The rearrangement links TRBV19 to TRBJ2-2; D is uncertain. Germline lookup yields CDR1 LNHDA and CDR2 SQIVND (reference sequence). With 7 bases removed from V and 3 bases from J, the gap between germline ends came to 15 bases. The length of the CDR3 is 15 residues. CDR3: CASTTLESHTGELFF. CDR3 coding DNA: TGTGCCAGTACCACCCTAGAGTCCCACACCGGGGAGCTGTTTTTT.

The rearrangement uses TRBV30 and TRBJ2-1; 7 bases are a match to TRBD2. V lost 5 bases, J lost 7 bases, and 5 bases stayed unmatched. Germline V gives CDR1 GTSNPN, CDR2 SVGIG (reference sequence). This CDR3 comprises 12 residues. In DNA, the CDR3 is TGTGCCTGGGGGAGGGTAAGGAATGAGCAGTTCTTC. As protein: CAWGRVRNEQFF.

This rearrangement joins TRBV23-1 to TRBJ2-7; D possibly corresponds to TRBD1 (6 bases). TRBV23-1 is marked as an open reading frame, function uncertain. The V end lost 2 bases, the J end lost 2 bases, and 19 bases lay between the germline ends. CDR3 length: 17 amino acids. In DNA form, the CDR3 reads TGCGCCAGCAGTCAACGAAATTACGGGACAAACACCTACGAGCAGTACTTC. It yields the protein CASSQRNYGTNTYEQYF.

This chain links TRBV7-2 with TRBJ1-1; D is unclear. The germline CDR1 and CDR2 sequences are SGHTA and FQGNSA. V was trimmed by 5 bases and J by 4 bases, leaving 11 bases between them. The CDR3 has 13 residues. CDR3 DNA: TGTGCCAGCAGCCCGACTGATATCACTGAAGCTTTCTTT. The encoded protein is CASSPTDITEAFF.

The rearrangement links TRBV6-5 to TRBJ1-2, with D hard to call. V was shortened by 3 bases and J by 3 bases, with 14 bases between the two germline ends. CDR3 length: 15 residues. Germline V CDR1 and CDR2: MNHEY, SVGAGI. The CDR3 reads CASSYFPGWDYGYTF. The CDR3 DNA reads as TGTGCCAGCAGTTATTTCCCGGGGTGGGACTATGGCTACACCTTC.

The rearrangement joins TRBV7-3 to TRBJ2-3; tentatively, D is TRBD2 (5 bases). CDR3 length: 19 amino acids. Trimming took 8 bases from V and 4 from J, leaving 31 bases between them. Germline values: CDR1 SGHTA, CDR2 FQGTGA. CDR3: CASALPIDYGDGEADTQYF. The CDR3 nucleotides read TGTGCCAGCGCCTTACCAATTGACTACGGAGACGGAGAGGCAGATACGCAGTATTTT.

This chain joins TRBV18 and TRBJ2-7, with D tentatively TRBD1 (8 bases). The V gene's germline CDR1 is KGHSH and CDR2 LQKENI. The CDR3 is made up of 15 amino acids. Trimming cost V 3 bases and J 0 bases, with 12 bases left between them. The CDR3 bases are TGTGCCAGCTCACCGAACAGGGGGGGCTCCTACGAGCAGTACTTC. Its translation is CASSPNRGGSYEQYF. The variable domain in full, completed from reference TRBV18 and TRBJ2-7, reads NAGVMQNPRHLVRRRGQEARLRCSPMKGHSHVYWYRQLPEEGLKFMVYLQKENIIDESGMPKERFSAEFPKEGPSILRIQQVVRGDSAAYFCASSPNRGGSYEQYFGPGTRLTVT.

CDR3 residues: CASTPGLAGEGASQYTQYF. In DNA form, the CDR3 reads TGTGCCAGTACCCCGGGACTAGCGGGAGAGGGGGCTTCACAATATACGCAGTATTTT. The rearrangement links TRBV19 to TRBJ2-3, with 14 nucleotides matching TRBD2. Germline V gene lookup returns CDR1 LNHDA and CDR2 SQIVND (reference sequence). The CDR3 runs to 19 residues. Trimming took 7 bases from V and 7 from J; bases not matched to a gene: 19.

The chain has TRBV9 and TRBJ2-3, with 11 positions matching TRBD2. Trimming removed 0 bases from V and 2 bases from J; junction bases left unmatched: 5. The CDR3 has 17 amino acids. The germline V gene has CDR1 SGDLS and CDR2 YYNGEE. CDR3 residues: CASSVGKTSGITDTQYF. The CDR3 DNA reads TGTGCCAGCAGCGTAGGGAAGACTAGCGGGATCACAGATACGCAGTATTTT.

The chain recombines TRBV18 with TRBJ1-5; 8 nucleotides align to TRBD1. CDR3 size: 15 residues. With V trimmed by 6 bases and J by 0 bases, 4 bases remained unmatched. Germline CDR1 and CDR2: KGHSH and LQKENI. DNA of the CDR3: TGTGCCAGCTCTCGAGACAGGGGTAGCAATCAGCCCCAGCATTTT. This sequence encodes CASSRDRGSNQPQHF.

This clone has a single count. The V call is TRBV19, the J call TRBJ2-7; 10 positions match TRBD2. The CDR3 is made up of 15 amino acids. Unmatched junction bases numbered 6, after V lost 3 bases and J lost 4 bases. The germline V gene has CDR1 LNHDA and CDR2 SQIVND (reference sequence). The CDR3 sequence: CASSMRSSGSYEQYF. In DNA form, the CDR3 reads TGTGCCAGTAGTATGAGGTCTAGCGGGAGTTACGAGCAGTACTTC.

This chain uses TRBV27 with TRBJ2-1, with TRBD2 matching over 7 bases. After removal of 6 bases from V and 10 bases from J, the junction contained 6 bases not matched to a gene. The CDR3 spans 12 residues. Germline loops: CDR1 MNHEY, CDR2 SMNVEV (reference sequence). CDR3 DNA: TGTGCCAGCAGAACAAGCGGGACCGAGCAGTTCTTC. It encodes CASRTSGTEQFF.

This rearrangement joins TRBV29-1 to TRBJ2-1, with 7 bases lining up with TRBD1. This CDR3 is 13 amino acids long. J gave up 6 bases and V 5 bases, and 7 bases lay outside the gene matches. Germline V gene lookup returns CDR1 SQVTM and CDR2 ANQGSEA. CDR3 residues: CSVLTGSGNEQFF. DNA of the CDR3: TGCAGCGTTCTGACAGGGTCGGGCAATGAGCAGTTCTTC.

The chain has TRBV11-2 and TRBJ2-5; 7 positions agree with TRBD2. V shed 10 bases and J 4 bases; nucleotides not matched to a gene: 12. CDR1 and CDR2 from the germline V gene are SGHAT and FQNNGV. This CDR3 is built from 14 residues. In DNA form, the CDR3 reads TGTGCCACCTCTCCGGTCGGGGGGAGAGAGACCCAGTACTTC. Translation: CATSPVGGRETQYF.